This T cell receptor beta chain is drawn from a study of beta chain features in type 1 diabetes (dated by TCRdb to between 2018 and 2020). Context from the whole study: Patients and healthy donors did not differ in mean age, gender distribution, total cell number or subset yield. A total of roughly 98,000,000 sorted cells were examined across all samples, and a strong correlation was observed between cell number per subset and RNA yield. In the study, recently diagnosed type 1 diabetes patients and matched healthy donors were compared on the TCRB repertoires of their sorted circulating CD4+ T cell subsets. Whereas all 30 or so donors provided naive and central memory subsets, regulatory and stem cell-like memory subsets were isolated from just 8 patients and about eight healthy donors.

From each donor, a single peripheral blood sample of 100 to 150 mL on average was drawn into heparinised tubes. Using a panel that included CD45RO, CCR7, CD25, CD127, CD95 and CD27, naive, central memory, regulatory and stem cell-like memory CD4+ T cells were sorted on a BD FACSAria II. Every sorted population had a purity above 95%. Right away, PBMCs were isolated by Lymphoprep density gradient centrifugation and were stained directly, with no culture step. To minimize batch effects, samples were stained and sorted in pairs, one healthy donor with one patient per experiment. The entire isolated RNA was reverse transcribed using the High Capacity cDNA Reverse Transcription Kit, and thus expressed TCRB transcripts were sequenced. Deep immunoSEQ sequencing was applied to naive, central memory and regulatory T cell samples, giving an average of about 3.4 million total reads per sample. Sorted cells were lysed in RLT buffer, and RNA was extracted using DNase-treated RNeasy Micro or Mini kits according to cell number. Each cell subset was processed on its own to prevent cross-contamination, while patient and healthy donor samples were processed together. Using the immunoSEQ multiplex PCR, TCRB sequences were amplified from cDNA into 87-bp fragments spanning the CDR3 region. Sequencing of the amplicons was done on the Illumina HiSeq platform. As for the authors' bioinformatics: PCR bias was computationally corrected using synthetic template baselines, reads within Hamming distance 2 were collapsed, and singletons that could not be merged were discarded. Reads were aligned against IMGT so that V, D and J genes, CDR3 length and insertions or deletions at six rearrangement sites could be assigned. Within each subset, clonotype counts were normalized to sorted cell number, and only after that were true diversity and Gini coefficients computed with the tcR R package. The overlap coefficient, calculated on TCRB nucleotide sequences, was used to quantify repertoire sharing. As a proxy for the pre-selection repertoire, out-of-frame TCRB sequences from naive cells were analyzed. The table comes from immuneACCESS by way of TCRdb, which keeps in-frame sequences with V and J called. Part of the clones is missing from these tables; in studies checked, under half for an unresolved V gene and the rest for unknown reasons. Clonal size and the V and J genes are those of that table, whereas D and trimming came from the DNA. A total of 300,000 to 350,000 clones appear in this sample, 15% to 20% of them only once. The ten most abundant clones make up 0.044% of the sample.

This clone occurred a few times. Its target antigen remains unknown. Qualities for individual bases were not recorded, and no much larger clone is one base off. The paper's findings and limits, for the study overall: Fewer insertions and more nucleotide deletions at VDJ recombination sites were observed in patients with type 1 diabetes, implying thymic rearrangement abnormalities. Naive, central memory and regulatory TCRB repertoires appeared more similar among patients than among healthy donors. PCR might favor shorter templates, but patient and control samples were amplified and corrected together, so any skew would affect both groups equally. A moderate but significant shortening of TCRB CDR3 length was observed in type 1 diabetes patients in all four CD4+ subsets. Because cDNA rather than genomic DNA was sequenced, highly expressing activated cells could have been over-represented, although no difference in activation and CD3 levels was found between groups. Only small numbers of individuals were included in the HLA sub-analyses, which left unresolved whether HLA type had any influence on TCRB rearrangement.

The sample taken for sequencing was naive CD4+ T cells from blood. The intended sense of this specimen's cell subset or site label: true naive CD4+ T cells. The source is a young woman in good health.

The nucleotides are TGTGCCAGCAGCCCCAGCCCCCGGGACAGCTCCTACAATGAGCAGTTCTTC. This codes for CASSPSPRDSSYNEQFF. The chain couples TRBV11-3 to TRBJ2-1; 7 bases in the junction line up with TRBD1. Via the germline V gene, CDR1 is SGHNT and CDR2 YENEEA. From V the trimming removes 5 bases and from J it removes 0 bases, while the gene matches leave 10 bases of the junction unaccounted for. The CDR3 numbers 17 residues from cysteine through phenylalanine. The kept DNA is CDR3 alone, 51 bases in frame from the first base.